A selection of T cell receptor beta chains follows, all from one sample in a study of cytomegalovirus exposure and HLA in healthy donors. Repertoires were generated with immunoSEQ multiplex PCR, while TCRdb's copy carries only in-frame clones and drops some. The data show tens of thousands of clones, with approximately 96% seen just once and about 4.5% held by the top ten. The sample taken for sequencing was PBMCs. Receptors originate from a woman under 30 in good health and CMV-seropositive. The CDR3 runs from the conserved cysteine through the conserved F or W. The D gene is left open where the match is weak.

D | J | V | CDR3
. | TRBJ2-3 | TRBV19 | CASRRMGDTQYF
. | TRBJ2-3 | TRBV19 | CASSIRGYTDTQYF
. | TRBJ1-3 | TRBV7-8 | CASSFGGGLGNTIYF
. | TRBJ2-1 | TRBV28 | CASILWTGSYNEQFF
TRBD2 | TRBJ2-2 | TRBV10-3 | CATGLSGGTGELFF
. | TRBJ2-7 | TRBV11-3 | CASSRSYEQYF
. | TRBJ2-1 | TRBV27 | CATTGQIYNEQFF
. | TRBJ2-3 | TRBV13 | CASSLVSGLADTQYF
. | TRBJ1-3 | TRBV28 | CASSPLVGRGPGNTIYF
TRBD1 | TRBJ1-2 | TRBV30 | CAWSVFSGQGGYTF
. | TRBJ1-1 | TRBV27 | CASSSTQTAMNTEAFF
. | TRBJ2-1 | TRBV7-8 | CASSLVSRALVYNEQFF
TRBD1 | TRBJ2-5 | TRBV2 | CASSDGQGDVETQYF
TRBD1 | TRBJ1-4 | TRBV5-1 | CASSLYRGGEKLFF
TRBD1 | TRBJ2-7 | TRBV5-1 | CASSGHPAPGQGAYEQYF
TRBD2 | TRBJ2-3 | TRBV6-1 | CASRPAGATDTQYF
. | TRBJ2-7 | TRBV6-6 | CASKGGPYEQYF
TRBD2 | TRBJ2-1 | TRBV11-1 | CASSLAVSAAAGDEQFF